This paragraph covers one T cell receptor beta chain sequence. Methods used by the authors: The authors estimated nucleated cell counts from reference gene primer amplification. Here immunoSEQ multiplex PCR was the method, and the copy in TCRdb shows in-frame clones only, minus some. V, J and clone size are those of that table, while D and trimming were read from the DNA. The sample shows approximately 210,000 clones, less than 85% of them seen only once. This sample was included in a study of blood T cell repertoires in COVID-19. Study details: COVID-19 samples, acute and convalescent, were from the United States, Italy and Spain. PBMCs, B-cell-depleted T cells, or T cells provided the cDNA or gDNA that made up the material.

Trimming stripped 5 bases from V and 2 bases from J, with 15 bases between. This CDR3 comprises 15 residues. The germline V gene encodes CDR1 SEHNR and CDR2 FQNEAQ (reference sequence). The sequenced sample consisted of peripheral blood. This chain uses TRBV7-9 with TRBJ1-1; D unclear. The TCR comes from a woman aged 80 or over with COVID-19, enrolled during active disease. CDR3 amino acids: CASSLPQTQNTEAFF. CDR3 bases: TGTGCCAGCAGCCTACCTCAGACACAAAACACTGAAGCTTTCTTT. The full variable domain, its missing parts supplied by reference TRBV7-9 and TRBJ1-1, is DTGVSQNPRHKITKRGQNVTFRCDPISEHNRLYWYRQTLGQGPEFLTYFQNEAQLEKSRLLSDRFSAERPKGSFSTLEIQRTEQGDSAMYLCASSLPQTQNTEAFFGQGTRLTVV.